This entry is about one T cell receptor (beta chain). The antigen is not known. The source of the sample is a study of T cell responses to AZD1222 COVID-19 vaccine. Study observations and caveats: In a largely white British group with more females than males, clonal diversity was possibly underestimated. Receipt of two AZD1222 doses was followed by a rise in Spike-specific TCR breadth and depth. Distributed over spike, vaccine-associated CD4 TCRs predominated at 160-218 and 743-854. Baseline seropositives among AZD1222 recipients totaled only 5 to 7.

Produced via immunoSEQ multiplex PCR; TCRdb's table is partial and in-frame only. This sample has roughly 77,000 clones; approximately 88% occur once, and the top ten carry approximately 4.7%. CDR1 is LGHNA and CDR2 is YSLEER in the germline V gene. The CDR3 loop spans 15 amino acids. Trimming took 3 bases from V and 3 from J; bases not matched to a gene: 6. This sequence was found in an adult in good health. Sample: peripheral blood, taken on day 0 of MenACWY control vaccination. The chain couples TRBV4-3 to TRBJ2-7, with TRBD1 matching over 9 bases. CDR3 sequence reads: CASSQATGGGYEQYF. The CDR3 nucleotides are TGCGCCAGCAGCCAGGCTACAGGGGGCGGCTACGAGCAGTACTTC.